The subject of this entry is one T cell receptor (beta chain). Trimming pared 1 base from V and 1 base from J, leaving 8 bases between. Per the germline V gene, CDR1 is SGDLS and CDR2 is YYNGEE. This CDR3 spans 14 amino acids. This specimen belongs to a study of memory CD4+ T cells and cytomegalovirus serostatus. Study at large: Of the healthy Belgian adults, fewer than 10 were CMV seropositive and 20 to 30 seronegative.

Produced via immunoSEQ multiplex PCR; TCRdb's table is partial and in-frame only. The repertoire holds some 52,000 clones, with about 86% as singletons. Single viable CD3+CD4+CD8-CD45RO+ cells were sorted as the memory CD4+ T cells. Positive selection with CD4 microbeads enriched total CD4+ T cells. Sequencing was carried out using memory CD4+ T cells from blood. This receptor was identified in an adult in good health and CMV-seropositive. The chain is built from TRBV9 and TRBJ1-1; D is unresolved. The CDR3 is CASSVIQENTEAFF. CDR3 DNA: TGTGCCAGCAGCGTAATCCAGGAGAACACTGAAGCTTTCTTT. The full variable domain, its missing parts supplied by reference TRBV9 and TRBJ1-1, is DSGVTQTPKHLITATGQRVTLRCSPRSGDLSVYWYQQSLDQGLQFLIQYYNGEERAKGNILERFSAQQFPDLHSELNLSSLELGDSALYFCASSVIQENTEAFFGQGTRLTVV.